This T cell receptor beta chain appears in the sequencing data of a study of vaccination effects on CD4 cells after COVID-19 (dated by TCRdb to between 2020 and 2023). Some background on the complete study: In the ViraFEST assay, PBMC were stimulated with viral peptide pools, and TCR sequencing was then used to find antigen-specific CD4+ T cell clonotypes based on their expansion. Cultures from other donors in the study were sequenced with the Oncomine TCR Beta short-read assay on an Illumina iSeq 100. Over 1.5 million PBMC per well were cultured with approximately 10 ug/ml peptides in IMDM containing 5% human AB serum, approximately 10 IU/ml IL-2 and gentamicin. In both COVID-19 convalescent patients and infection-naive vaccine recipients, the study compared SARS-CoV-2 spike-specific CD4+ TCR repertoires from before mRNA vaccination with those from after it. Altogether, some 10 COVID-19 convalescent patients and a few SARS-CoV-2-naive healthy vaccine recipients made up the full study. Across the study, the median time from the second dose to post-vaccine sampling was 72 days (range 14 to 241).

V is shortened by 3 bases, J by 4 bases, and the region joining them spans 21 bases. CDR1 is given as KGHDR and CDR2 as SFDVKD, both from the germline V gene. CDR3 length: 19 amino acids, cysteine to phenylalanine. Just the 57-base CDR3 DNA is kept, in frame starting at base 1. What the research found in general, with its limitations: Both infection-induced and vaccine-induced clones contracted markedly at late post-vaccination timepoints, which is consistent with waning T cell responses. Limitations of the study were the small number of convalescent patients and the absence of early post-infection timepoints. Among healthy vaccine recipients, nearly all vaccine-induced clones were SARS-CoV-2 mono-reactive, and just 1 of 255 was cross-reactive with common cold coronaviruses.

Preparation of the library involved the immunoSEQ multiplex PCR assay. DNA from the cultured, isolated CD4+ T cells was subjected to TCR beta CDR3 sequencing. In the source study's methods: Non-productive TCR sequences were discarded, and reads were trimmed to the CDR3 region, with only CDR3s of 7 or more amino acids retained. Antigen-specific clonotypes were identified using the MANAFEST web app by comparison of expansion in peptide wells against reference cultures. To count as positive, a clone had to show expansion at FDR<0.05 compared with the reference and with all other wells, an odds ratio above 5, and a frequency above 0.1% in two replicate wells. A clonotype was defined as cross-reactive if the clonotype was significantly expanded both in SARS-CoV-2 spike wells and in at least one common cold coronavirus spike condition. CDR3 similarity was assessed by Levenshtein distance using the stringdist R package, and unrooted trees were constructed with ape in R 3.6.1. In its TCRdb copy, this immuneACCESS table keeps in-frame sequences only and misses some clones. Where compared with another copy, unresolved V genes explain less than half of these, and the others have no known cause. V and J calls and clone size are copied from that table; D and trimming were computed from the DNA. Across this sample there are approximately 74,000 clones, with roughly 73% seen only once. The top ten clones comprise roughly 2% of the sample.

Details on this clone: The antigen it recognizes is unknown. Qualities for individual bases were not recorded, and no much larger clone is one base off.

After approximately 11 days of culture, CD4+ T cells were isolated with the EasySep CD4+ T cell isolation kit. Each participant got two doses of an mRNA SARS-CoV-2 vaccine, either BNT162b2 or mRNA-1273. Negative nucleocapsid antibody results before and after vaccination confirmed that the healthy vaccine recipients had no prior SARS-CoV-2 infection. On days 3 and 7, half of the culture medium was replaced with fresh IL-2-containing medium. Each peptide stimulation condition was cultured in triplicate wells unless otherwise noted. PBMC were separated from whole blood using Ficoll-Paque Plus gradient centrifugation and were then either cryopreserved at -140C or used fresh. The QIAamp micro DNA kit was used to extract genomic DNA from the cultured CD4+ T cells.

The material sequenced was CD4+ T cells from PBMCs cultured without peptide, taken after COVID-19 vaccination. The sequence links TRBV24-1 to TRBJ2-6; the D match is possibly TRBD1 or TRBD2, with 6 bases aligned in each. This TCR derives from a human donor who received a COVID-19 vaccine. This receptor has the CDR3 CATSDEPGGGLGGANVLTF. The DNA reads TGTGCCACCAGTGATGAGCCTGGTGGGGGGCTCGGAGGGGCCAACGTCCTGACTTTC.